The source of this TCR beta chain is a study of CD8+ T cells in alopecia areata. Background on the study: Among treated patients, oral tofacitinib was administered at 5 to 10 mg twice daily. It was 6 to 18 months of tofacitinib, and then there were 6 months off drug.

cDNA prepared by RNA extraction and subsequent reverse transcription served as the template for sequencing. Repertoires were generated with immunoSEQ multiplex PCR, while TCRdb's copy carries only in-frame clones and drops some. This table has 150,000 to 200,000 clones, 60% appearing once. Described treatment: oral pan-JAK inhibitor, 5-10 mg twice daily. This CDR3 has 13 amino acids. Germline V CDR1 and CDR2: MNHNS, SASEGT. V was shortened by 5 bases and J by 1 base, with 8 bases between the two germline ends. The TCR originated in a human donor with alopecia areata. V is TRBV6-1 and J is TRBJ1-1; D might be TRBD1 (5 bases). Sequenced material: CD4+ T cells sorted from blood, taken at week 24, from a patient treated with tofacitinib. CDR3 DNA sequence: TGTGCCAGCAGTCTCCAGGGGAACACTGAAGCTTTCTTT. As protein: CASSLQGNTEAFF.